Each of the 27 T cell receptor beta chains below was sequenced from the same sample in a study of cytomegalovirus exposure and HLA in healthy donors. Primers included in the PCR were 60 Vbeta and 13 Jbeta primers. Clones were read by immunoSEQ multiplex PCR, and TCRdb kept only the in-frame ones, dropping some. Of some 200,000 clones in the sample, about 84% are singletons; the top ten hold around 4%. The sequencing sample was made of PBMCs. The receptors stem from a man aged 45-65 years in good health and CMV-seronegative.

The J gene is TRBJ2-5, the V gene TRBV7-2; weak D call: TRBD2 (5 bases). Germline CDR1 is SGHTA and CDR2 is FQGNSA. There are 16 residues in the CDR3. V shed 0 bases and J shed 1 base, with 12 bases lying between them. CDR3 amino acids: CASSLALERAQETQYF. DNA of the CDR3: TGTGCCAGCAGCTTAGCGCTGGAGAGGGCCCAAGAGACCCAGTACTTC.

With regard to this clone: The junction departs from the called germline gene at one end, perhaps through a read error. This CDR3 is also generated by other DNA sequences in the sample. The V call is TRBV2, the J call TRBJ1-2; 7 nucleotides match TRBD1. From germline, CDR1 is SNHLY and CDR2 FYNNEI. The CDR3 spans 15 residues. The CDR3 region has the DNA TGTGCCAGCAGTGCAACCGGGACAGAGAGCTATGGTTACACCTTC. Its protein is CASSATGTESYGYTF.

The chain uses TRBV6-1 and TRBJ2-1, with 12 bases lining up with TRBD2. CDR1 and CDR2 (germline): MNHNS, SASEGT. This CDR3 spans 15 amino acids. Trimming removed 2 bases from V and 4 bases from J; junction bases left unmatched: 0. In DNA, the CDR3 is TGTGCCAGCAGTGAACTAGCGGGGGGGTACAATGAGCAGTTCTTC. This sequence encodes CASSELAGGYNEQFF.

The V gene is TRBV5-6, the J gene TRBJ2-2; D may be TRBD2 (7 bases). Germline assignment: CDR1 SGHDT and CDR2 YYEEEE. V lost 4 bases and J lost 4, with 17 bases in between. The CDR3 has 16 residues. The CDR3 is CASSALAGALTGELFF. The DNA of the CDR3 is TGTGCCAGCAGCGCCCTGGCGGGGGCCCTCACCGGGGAGCTGTTTTTT.

The count of this clone is one. Other DNA sequences of this sample code for an identical CDR3. The V and J genes are TRBV4-3 and TRBJ1-3; D is undetermined. Germline values: CDR1 LGHNA, CDR2 YSLEER. This CDR3 region has 15 residues. Deletions cut 1 base from V and 0 bases from J, with 7 bases between. The CDR3 is CASSQVPDSGNTIYF. DNA of the CDR3: TGCGCCAGCAGCCAAGTTCCAGACTCTGGAAACACCATATATTTT.

V gene TRBV6-6 combines with J gene TRBJ1-2, with TRBD1 matching over 7 bases. The CDR3 has 14 amino acids. V was clipped by 6 bases and J by 5 bases; unmatched bases: 9. The germline CDR1 and CDR2 sequences are MNHNY and SVGAGI (reference sequence). This chain's CDR3 is CASSRGDSGYGYTF. CDR3 nucleotide sequence: TGTGCCAGCAGCCGAGGGGACAGCGGTTATGGCTACACCTTC.

The V call is TRBV5-4, the J call TRBJ2-1; TRBD2 agrees at 9 bases. V dropped 4 bases and J dropped 9; count of bases not matched to a gene: 11. Germline lookup yields CDR1 SGHNT and CDR2 YYREEE (reference sequence). This CDR3 comprises 15 residues. The DNA of the CDR3 is TGTGCCAGCAGCCCTGGGGCTAGCGGGGACCGTGAGCAGTTCTTC. Translating gives CASSPGASGDREQFF.

The chain has TRBV30 and TRBJ1-5; D possibly corresponds to TRBD1 (6 bases). The V and J ends lost 0 bases and 7 bases respectively, with 13 bases between them. CDR3 length: 14 amino acids. Germline assignment: CDR1 GTSNPN and CDR2 SVGIG (reference sequence). This CDR3 is CAWSVPKQGQPQHF. As DNA, the CDR3 is TGTGCCTGGAGTGTACCGAAGCAGGGGCAGCCCCAGCATTTT.

This chain joins TRBV4-3 and TRBJ1-2; TRBD1 aligns across 9 bases. The V gene end was trimmed by 0 bases and the J gene end by 7 bases; junction bases not matched to a gene: 12. Germline lookup yields CDR1 LGHNA and CDR2 YSLEER. The CDR3 length is 17 residues. CDR3 nucleotides: TGCGCCAGCAGCCAAGATATAGGGGACAGGGCTTTTCGTGGCTACACCTTC. Translated: CASSQDIGDRAFRGYTF.

This clone appeared a few times. The V and J genes are TRBV2 and TRBJ2-7; D possibly corresponds to TRBD1 (6 bases). Per the germline V gene, CDR1 is SNHLY and CDR2 is FYNNEI. The CDR3 covers 15 residues. V lost 4 bases, J lost 4 bases, and 17 bases lay in between. CDR3 nucleotide sequence: TGTGCCAGCAGTGTCGGGACAAGTAGGATTTACGAGCAGTACTTC. Its translation: CASSVGTSRIYEQYF.

The rearrangement uses TRBV7-2 and TRBJ1-5; D may be TRBD1 (6 bases). CDR3 length equals 15 residues. Trimming removed 5 bases from V and 2 bases from J, with 13 bases in between. Germline V lookup: CDR1 SGHTA, CDR2 FQGNSA. CDR3 sequence (DNA): TGTGCCAGCAGCCGACTACAGGGAGGCAATCAGCCCCAGCATTTT. The encoded protein is CASSRLQGGNQPQHF.

The table lists this clone with a count of one. This rearrangement joins TRBV4-1 to TRBJ2-7, with 7 positions matching TRBD1. This CDR3 comprises 16 residues. The V gene's germline CDR1 is MGHRA and CDR2 YSYEKL. V dropped 0 bases and J dropped 3; count of bases not matched to a gene: 8. DNA of the CDR3: TGCGCCAGCAGCCAAGATCGGTCGGGACAGTTCTACGAGCAGTACTTC. Translated, it gives CASSQDRSGQFYEQYF.

This sequence joins TRBV4-1 and TRBJ1-5; D may be TRBD1 (6 bases). Germline CDR1 is MGHRA and CDR2 is YSYEKL. Trimming shortened V by 0 bases and J by 6 bases, and 18 bases separated the two germline ends. CDR3 length: 17 amino acids. The CDR3 DNA reads as TGCGCCAGCAGCCAAGAATCGACAGGTCAGGGTGGTCAGCCCCAGCATTTT. The encoded protein is CASSQESTGQGGQPQHF.

The V call is TRBV7-9, the J call TRBJ1-2; the D gene is possibly TRBD1 (6 bases). CDR1 is SEHNR, CDR2 FQNEAQ, per germline (reference sequence). Trimming left V 4 bases short and J 8 bases short, with 17 bases between. There are 14 residues in the CDR3. Here the CDR3 DNA reads TGTGCCAGCAGCTCCCCTGTGACAGGAGGAGGCTACACCTTC. Amino acids: CASSSPVTGGGYTF.

The chain is built from TRBV4-3 and TRBJ2-7; weak D call: TRBD2 (5 bases). Germline V gives CDR1 LGHNA, CDR2 YSLEER. V lost 0 bases, J lost 2 bases, and 11 bases lay in between. This CDR3 is 15 amino acids long. The CDR3 loop is CASSQDSTGTYEQYF. As DNA, the CDR3 is TGCGCCAGCAGCCAAGATAGTACCGGGACCTACGAGCAGTACTTC.

The rearrangement uses TRBV5-8 and TRBJ1-5, with D tentatively TRBD1 (6 bases). The CDR3 is made up of 16 amino acids. From germline, CDR1 is SGHTS and CDR2 YDEGEE. Trimming removed 4 bases at V and 0 bases at J, with 14 bases between. CDR3 sequence reads: CASSKGTSHSNQPQHF. In DNA form, the CDR3 reads TGTGCCAGCAGCAAGGGGACATCGCATAGCAATCAGCCCCAGCATTTT.

This chain joins TRBV27 and TRBJ1-1, with D unresolved. V shed 6 bases and J shed 5 bases, with 19 bases lying between them. The germline V gene has CDR1 MNHEY and CDR2 SMNVEV (reference sequence). CDR3 length equals 15 residues. The CDR3, as DNA: TGTGCCAGCAGCGTGGAACGGGTCCCCCGTACTGAAGCTTTCTTT. It yields the protein CASSVERVPRTEAFF.

A note on this clone: Compared with germline, one end of the junction differs, possibly owing to a read error. The chain couples TRBV4-3 to TRBJ1-4; weak D call: TRBD1 (5 bases). The CDR3 loop spans 14 amino acids. Germline V lookup: CDR1 LGHNA, CDR2 YSLEER. The CDR3 DNA reads as TGCGCCAGCAGCCAATCCGGGACTACTGAAAAACTGTTTTTT. This translates into CASSQSGTTEKLFF.

CDR3 sequence reads: CASTQGGGHGYTF. In nucleotides, the CDR3 is TGTGCCAGCACCCAGGGGGGTGGTCATGGCTACACCTTC. The V call is TRBV9, the J call TRBJ1-2, with 7 bases identical to TRBD1. Germline V gene lookup returns CDR1 SGDLS and CDR2 YYNGEE. The CDR3 runs to 13 residues. V shed 6 bases, J shed 6 bases, and the junction held 8 bases outside the gene matches.

This chain uses TRBV30 with TRBJ1-4; 8 nucleotides match TRBD1. The CDR3 runs to 15 residues. J gave up 3 bases and V 3 bases, and 6 bases lay outside the gene matches. The germline gives CDR1 GTSNPN, CDR2 SVGIG (reference sequence). The CDR3 reads CAWRQQGAANEKLFF. The CDR3 nucleotides read TGTGCCTGGAGGCAGCAGGGGGCGGCTAATGAAAAACTGTTTTTT.

The rearrangement joins TRBV28 to TRBJ1-4; possibly TRBD1 for D (6 bases). Trimming cost V 6 bases and J 3 bases, with 17 bases left between them. The CDR3 spans 16 residues. Germline CDR1 and CDR2: MDHEN and SYDVKM. CDR3 region: CASSLTHEGANEKLFF. The DNA of the CDR3 is TGTGCCAGCAGCCTGACTCACGAGGGGGCTAATGAAAAACTGTTTTTT.

The chain combines TRBV19 with TRBJ1-2; D gene uncertain. Germline-derived CDR1 and CDR2 are LNHDA and SQIVND (reference sequence). The V gene lost 8 bases and the J gene lost 6 bases, with 13 bases spanning the gap. The CDR3 totals 12 residues. This CDR3 is CASLRAGNGYTF. The CDR3 nucleotides are TGTGCCAGTCTCCGGGCCGGGAATGGCTACACCTTC. Combining the CDR3 with reference TRBV19 and TRBJ1-2 gives the whole variable domain DGGITQSPKYLFRKEGQNVTLSCEQNLNHDAMYWYRQDPGQGLRLIYYSQIVNDFQKGDIAEGYSVSREKKESFPLTVTSAQKNPTAFYLCASLRAGNGYTFGSGTRLTVV.

The V and J genes are TRBV4-3 and TRBJ1-2; 10 positions match TRBD1. This CDR3 is built from 14 residues. Germline V lookup: CDR1 LGHNA, CDR2 YSLEER. J gave up 6 bases and V 1 base, and 2 bases lay outside the gene matches. CDR3 loop: CASSQVDRGNGYTF. In DNA, the CDR3 is TGCGCCAGCAGCCAAGTGGACAGGGGGAATGGCTACACCTTC.

This chain links TRBV28 with TRBJ2-5; D remains ambiguous. CDR3 length equals 13 residues. V lost 6 bases to trimming and J lost 1 base, with 9 bases between them. Per germline, CDR1 MDHEN and CDR2 SYDVKM. In DNA form, the CDR3 reads TGTGCCAGCAGCTCCGCGTTCCAAGAGACCCAGTACTTC. This codes for CASSSAFQETQYF.

The chain recombines TRBV6-6 with TRBJ1-3; D may be TRBD1 (5 bases). Trimming took off 0 bases at V and 2 bases at J, with 11 bases between the two ends. Germline loops: CDR1 MNHNY, CDR2 SVGAGI (reference sequence). The CDR3 has 16 amino acids. The CDR3 sequence is CASSYSNDRPGNTIYF. In DNA form, the CDR3 reads TGTGCCAGCAGTTACTCTAACGACAGACCTGGAAACACCATATATTTT.

The chain combines TRBV4-1 with TRBJ2-1; D perhaps matches TRBD2 (6 bases). With 1 base removed from V and 4 bases from J, the gap between germline ends came to 8 bases. Germline V gene data show CDR1 as MGHRA and CDR2 as YSYEKL. The CDR3 has 14 residues. CDR3 bases: TGCGCCAGCAGCCAAGGGAGGGAATACAATGAGCAGTTCTTC. Its translation is CASSQGREYNEQFF.

This clone has only a few counts. The rearrangement links TRBV11-3 to TRBJ2-7; 7 bases are a match to TRBD2. Per the germline V gene, CDR1 is SGHNT and CDR2 is YENEEA. V lost 6 bases and J lost 6; bases outside the gene matches: 11. This CDR3 spans 14 amino acids. The CDR3 region is CASSSRGGSGEQYF. In DNA form, the CDR3 reads TGTGCCAGCAGTTCCCGCGGGGGTTCCGGCGAGCAGTACTTC.